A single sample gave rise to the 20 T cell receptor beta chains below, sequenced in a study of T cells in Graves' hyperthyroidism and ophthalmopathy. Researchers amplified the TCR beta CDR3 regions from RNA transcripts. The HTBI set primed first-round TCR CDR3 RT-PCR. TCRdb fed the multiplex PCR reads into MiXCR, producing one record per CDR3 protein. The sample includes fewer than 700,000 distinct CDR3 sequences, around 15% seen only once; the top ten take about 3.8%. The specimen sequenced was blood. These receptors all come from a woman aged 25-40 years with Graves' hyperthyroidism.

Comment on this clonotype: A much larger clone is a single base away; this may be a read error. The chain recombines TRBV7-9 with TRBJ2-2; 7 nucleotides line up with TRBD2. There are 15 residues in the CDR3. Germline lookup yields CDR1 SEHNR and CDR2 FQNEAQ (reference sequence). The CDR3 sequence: CASSSSGTPTGGLFF. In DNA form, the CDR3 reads TGTGCCAGCAGTTCGAGCGGGACGCCGACCGGGGGGCTGTTTTTT.

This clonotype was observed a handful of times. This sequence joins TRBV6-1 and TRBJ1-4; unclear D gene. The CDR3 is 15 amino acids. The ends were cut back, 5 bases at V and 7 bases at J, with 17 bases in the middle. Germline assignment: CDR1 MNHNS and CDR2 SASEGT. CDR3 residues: CASSLQLLDSEKLFF. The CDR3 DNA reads TGTGCCAGCAGTTTACAACTCCTAGATAGTGAAAAACTGTTTTTT.

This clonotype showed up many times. CDR3 sequence (DNA): TGTGCCAGCAGCTTTGGCGGGAGTTCAGACGAGCAGTACTTC. Translated: CASSFGGSSDEQYF. The rearrangement uses TRBV7-2 and TRBJ2-7; 7 bases line up with TRBD2. There are 14 residues in the CDR3. The V segment lost 3 bases and the J segment 5 bases; nucleotides outside the gene matches: 7. CDR1 is SGHTA, CDR2 FQGNSA, per germline.

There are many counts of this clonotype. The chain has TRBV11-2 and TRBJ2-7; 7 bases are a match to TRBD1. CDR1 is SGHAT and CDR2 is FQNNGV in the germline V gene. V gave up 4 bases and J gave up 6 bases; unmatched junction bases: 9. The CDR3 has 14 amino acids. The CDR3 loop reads CASSSNRGWIEQYF. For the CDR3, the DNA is TGTGCCAGCAGCTCGAACAGGGGTTGGATCGAGCAGTACTTC.

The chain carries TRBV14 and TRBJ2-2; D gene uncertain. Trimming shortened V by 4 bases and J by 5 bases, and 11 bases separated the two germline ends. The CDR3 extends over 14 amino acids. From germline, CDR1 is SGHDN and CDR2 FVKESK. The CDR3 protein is CASSRTLHTGELFF. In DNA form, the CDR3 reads TGTGCCAGCAGCCGCACTCTCCATACCGGGGAGCTGTTTTTT. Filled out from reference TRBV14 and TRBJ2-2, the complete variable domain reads EAGVTQFPSHSVIEKGQTVTLRCDPISGHDNLYWYRRVMGKEIKFLLHFVKESKQDESGMPNNRFLAERTGGTYSTLKVQPAELEDSGVYFCASSRTLHTGELFFGEGSRLTVL.

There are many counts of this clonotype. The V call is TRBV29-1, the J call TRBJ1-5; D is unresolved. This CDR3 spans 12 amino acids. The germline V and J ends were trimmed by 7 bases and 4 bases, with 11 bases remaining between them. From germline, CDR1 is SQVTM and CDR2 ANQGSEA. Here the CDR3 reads CSARSGNQPQHF. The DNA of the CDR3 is TGCAGCGCCCGCTCGGGAAATCAGCCCCAGCATTTT.

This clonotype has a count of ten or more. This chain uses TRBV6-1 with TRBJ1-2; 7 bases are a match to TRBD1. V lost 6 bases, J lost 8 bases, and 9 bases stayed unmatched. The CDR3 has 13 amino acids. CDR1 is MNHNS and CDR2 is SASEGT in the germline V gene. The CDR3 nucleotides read TGTGCCAGCAGCCTGGGACAGTATAAAGGCTACACCTTC. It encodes CASSLGQYKGYTF.

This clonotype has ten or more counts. The CDR3 nucleotides are TGCGCCAGCAGCTTGGTCGGGCAGGGGCTGGGTAATGAGCAGTTCTTC. Protein: CASSLVGQGLGNEQFF. The rearrangement joins TRBV5-1 to TRBJ2-1, with a tentative D call TRBD1 (6 bases). V lost 0 bases, J lost 7 bases, and 17 bases lay in between. Germline V gives CDR1 SGHRS, CDR2 YFSETQ. The CDR3 contains 16 residues.

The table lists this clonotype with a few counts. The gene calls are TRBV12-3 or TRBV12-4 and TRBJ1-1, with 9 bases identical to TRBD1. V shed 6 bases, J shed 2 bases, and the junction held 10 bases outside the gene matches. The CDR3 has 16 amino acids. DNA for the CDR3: TGTGCCAGCAGGGGGACAGGGTCGGGGGGAAACACTGAAGCTTTCTTT. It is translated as CASRGTGSGGNTEAFF.

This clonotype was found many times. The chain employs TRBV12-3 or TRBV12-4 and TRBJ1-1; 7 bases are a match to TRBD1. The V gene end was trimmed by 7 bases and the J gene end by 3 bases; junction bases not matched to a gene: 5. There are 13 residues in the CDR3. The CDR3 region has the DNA TGTGCCAGCAACTACAGGGGAGACACTGAAGCTTTCTTT. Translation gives CASNYRGDTEAFF.

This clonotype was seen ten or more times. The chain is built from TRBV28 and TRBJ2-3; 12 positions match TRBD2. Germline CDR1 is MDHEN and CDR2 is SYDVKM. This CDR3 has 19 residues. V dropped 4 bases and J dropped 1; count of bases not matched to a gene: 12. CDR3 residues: CASSSPTSGRRYGTDTQYF. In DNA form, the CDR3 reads TGTGCCAGCAGTTCGCCAACTAGCGGGAGGAGGTACGGCACAGATACGCAGTATTTT. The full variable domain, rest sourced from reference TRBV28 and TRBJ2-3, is DVKVTQSSRYLVKRTGEKVFLECVQDMDHENMFWYRQDPGLGLRLIYFSYDVKMKEKGDIPEGYSVSREKKERFSLILESASTNQTSMYLCASSSPTSGRRYGTDTQYFGPGTRLTVL.

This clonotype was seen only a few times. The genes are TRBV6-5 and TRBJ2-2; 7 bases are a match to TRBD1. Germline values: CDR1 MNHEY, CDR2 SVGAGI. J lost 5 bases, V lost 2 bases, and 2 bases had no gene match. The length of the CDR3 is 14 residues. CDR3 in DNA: TGTGCCAGCAGTTACCAGACAGGGACCGGGGAGCTGTTTTTT. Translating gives CASSYQTGTGELFF.

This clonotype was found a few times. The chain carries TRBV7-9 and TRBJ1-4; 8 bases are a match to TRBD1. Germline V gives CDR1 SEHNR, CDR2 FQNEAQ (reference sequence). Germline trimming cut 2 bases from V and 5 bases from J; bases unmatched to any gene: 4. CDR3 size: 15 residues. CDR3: CASSLSRDRNEKLFF. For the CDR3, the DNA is TGTGCCAGCAGCTTATCGAGGGACAGGAATGAAAAACTGTTTTTT.

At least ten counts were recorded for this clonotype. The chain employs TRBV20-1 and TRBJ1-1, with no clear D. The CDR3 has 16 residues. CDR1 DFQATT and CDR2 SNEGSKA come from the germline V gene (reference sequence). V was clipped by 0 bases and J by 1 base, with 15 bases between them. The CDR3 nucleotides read TGCAGTGCTAGAGATTGGGCGGCAGGTGGGAACACTGAAGCTTTCTTT. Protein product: CSARDWAAGGNTEAFF.

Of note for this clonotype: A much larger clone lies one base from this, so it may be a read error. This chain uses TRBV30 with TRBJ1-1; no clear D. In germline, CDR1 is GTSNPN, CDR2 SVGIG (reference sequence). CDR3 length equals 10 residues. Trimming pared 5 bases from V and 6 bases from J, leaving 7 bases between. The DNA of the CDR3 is TGTGCCTGGGGTCACGCTGAAGCTTTCTTT. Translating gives CAWGHAEAFF.

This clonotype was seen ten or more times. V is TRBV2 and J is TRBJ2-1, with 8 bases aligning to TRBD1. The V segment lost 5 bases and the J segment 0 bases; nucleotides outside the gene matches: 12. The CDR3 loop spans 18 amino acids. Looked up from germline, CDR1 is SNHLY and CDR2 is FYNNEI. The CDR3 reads CASSQGALLTSSYNEQFF. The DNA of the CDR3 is TGTGCCAGCAGTCAGGGGGCCCTCTTGACAAGCTCCTACAATGAGCAGTTCTTC.

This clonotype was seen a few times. Here the CDR3 reads CASIPTDPNTEAFF. The CDR3 nucleotides are TGTGCCAGTATCCCGACGGACCCGAACACTGAAGCTTTCTTT. V and J are TRBV19 and TRBJ1-1; D uncertain. CDR3 length equals 14 residues. Germline V gene lookup returns CDR1 LNHDA and CDR2 SQIVND (reference sequence). V was shortened by 7 bases and J by 1 base, with 13 bases between the two germline ends.

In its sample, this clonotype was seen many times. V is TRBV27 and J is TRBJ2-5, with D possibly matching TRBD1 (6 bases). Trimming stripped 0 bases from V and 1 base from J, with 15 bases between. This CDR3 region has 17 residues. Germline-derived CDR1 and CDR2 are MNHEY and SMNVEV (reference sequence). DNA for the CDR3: TGTGCCAGCAGTTTATCCTACAGGGTCTCGATCCAAGAGACCCAGTACTTC. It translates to CASSLSYRVSIQETQYF.

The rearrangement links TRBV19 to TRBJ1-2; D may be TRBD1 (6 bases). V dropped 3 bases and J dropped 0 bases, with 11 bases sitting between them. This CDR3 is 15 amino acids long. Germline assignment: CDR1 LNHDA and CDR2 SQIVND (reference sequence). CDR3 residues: CASSIGQSANYGYTF. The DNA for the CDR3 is TGTGCCAGTAGTATCGGACAGAGTGCTAACTATGGCTACACCTTC.

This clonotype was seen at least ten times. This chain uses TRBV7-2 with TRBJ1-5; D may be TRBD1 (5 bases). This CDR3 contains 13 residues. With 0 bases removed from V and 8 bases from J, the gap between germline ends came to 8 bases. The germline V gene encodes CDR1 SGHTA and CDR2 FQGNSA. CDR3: CASSLAWGEPQHF. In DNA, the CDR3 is TGTGCCAGCAGCTTAGCGTGGGGGGAGCCCCAGCATTTT.